These 16 T cell receptor beta chains originate from one sample sequenced in a study of technical replicates of blood from a few donors. The assay was immunoSEQ multiplex PCR, and TCRdb's table has in-frame clones only and misses some. The table lists about 83,000 clones, around 90% of them singletons, with about 0.27% in the top ten. Sequencing was performed on T cells isolated from PBMCs. The receptor set was obtained from a human donor in good health.

The chain carries TRBV9 and TRBJ2-7; 10 positions agree with TRBD1. Germline V CDR1 and CDR2: SGDLS, YYNGEE. V lost 4 bases, J lost 4 bases, and 8 bases stayed unmatched. CDR3 length equals 15 residues. Here the CDR3 reads CASSPRDRGGYEQYF. CDR3 DNA: TGTGCCAGCAGCCCCCGGGACAGGGGAGGGTACGAGCAGTACTTC.

The chain employs TRBV5-4 and TRBJ2-5; tentatively, D is TRBD2 (5 bases). The V gene's germline CDR1 is SGHNT and CDR2 YYREEE (reference sequence). The CDR3 sequence is 14 residues long. The ends were cut back, 3 bases at V and 1 base at J, with 10 bases in the middle. CDR3 sequence reads: CASSSQGSQETQYF. The CDR3 nucleotides are TGTGCCAGCAGCTCACAAGGGAGCCAAGAGACCCAGTACTTC.

The chain uses TRBV30 and TRBJ1-2, with D tentatively TRBD1 (6 bases). Germline CDR1 GTSNPN, CDR2 SVGIG (reference sequence). V lost 3 bases, J lost 5 bases, and 13 bases lay in between. This CDR3 is 13 amino acids long. The CDR3 coding sequence is TGTGCCTGGAGCACAGGGTTGACGTATGGCTACACCTTC. Translating gives CAWSTGLTYGYTF.

The chain couples TRBV30 to TRBJ2-2; perhaps TRBD2 as D (5 bases). This CDR3 is built from 13 residues. The V end was cut by 0 bases, the J end by 5 bases, with 7 bases between. Germline lookup yields CDR1 GTSNPN and CDR2 SVGIG (reference sequence). The CDR3 is CAWSVPGTGELFF. The CDR3 DNA follows: TGTGCCTGGAGTGTTCCGGGGACCGGGGAGCTGTTTTTT.

The genes are TRBV5-1 and TRBJ2-1, with 8 positions matching TRBD1. The germline gives CDR1 SGHRS, CDR2 YFSETQ. The CDR3 runs to 14 residues. DNA of the CDR3: TGCGCGATATTCCCGGGACAGGCCTACAATGAGCAGTTCTTC. Its translation: CAIFPGQAYNEQFF.

The chain uses TRBV7-9 and TRBJ2-2, with a possible D match to TRBD2 (6 bases). The CDR3 is 19 amino acids. V lost 5 bases and J 0 bases, leaving 22 bases between the germline ends. Germline assignment: CDR1 SEHNR and CDR2 FQNEAQ (reference sequence). CDR3 loop: CASSPTGVGDYANTGELFF. DNA of the CDR3: TGTGCCAGCAGCCCCACGGGGGTCGGAGACTACGCGAACACCGGGGAGCTGTTTTTT.

The rearrangement joins TRBV7-9 to TRBJ2-6; TRBD1 matches 10 bases. Germline CDR1 SEHNR, CDR2 FQNEAQ (reference sequence). V shed 3 bases and J 2 bases; nucleotides not matched to a gene: 10. The CDR3 spans 19 residues. The CDR3 loop reads CASSFRGTGDYPGANVLTF. The CDR3 DNA reads TGTGCCAGCAGCTTCCGGGGGACAGGGGACTACCCTGGGGCCAACGTCCTGACTTTC.

The rearrangement links TRBV5-1 to TRBJ2-1, with 10 positions matching TRBD1. This CDR3 region has 18 residues. Germline trimming cut 5 bases from V and 0 bases from J; bases unmatched to any gene: 11. The germline V gene encodes CDR1 SGHRS and CDR2 YFSETQ. As DNA, the CDR3 is TGCGCCAGCAGTGACAGGGGGCAGAGAGGCAGCTCCTACAATGAGCAGTTCTTC. It codes for CASSDRGQRGSSYNEQFF. Together with reference TRBV5-1 and TRBJ2-1, the CDR3 gives the full variable domain: KAGVTQTPRYLIKTRGQQVTLSCSPISGHRSVSWYQQTPGQGLQFLFEYFSETQRNKGNFPGRFSGRQFSNSRSEMNVSTLELGDSALYLCASSDRGQRGSSYNEQFFGPGTRLTVL.

This clone was seen a few times. This chain links TRBV7-6 with TRBJ2-5; 7 bases are a match to TRBD2. Germline V gives CDR1 SGHVS, CDR2 FNYEAQ. Trimming at V came to 1 base and at J to 2 bases, leaving 4 bases not matched to a gene. This CDR3 has 15 amino acids. The CDR3 sequence is CASSLGSSGQETQYF. CDR3 nucleotide sequence: TGTGCCAGCAGCTTAGGATCTAGCGGACAAGAGACCCAGTACTTC.

This chain links TRBV5-6 with TRBJ1-2; D not resolved. The germline V and J ends were trimmed by 0 bases and 4 bases, with 10 bases remaining between them. This CDR3 region has 14 residues. The germline gives CDR1 SGHDT, CDR2 YYEEEE. The CDR3 spells CASSLEADFYGYTF. Written as DNA, the CDR3 is TGTGCCAGCAGCTTGGAAGCAGACTTCTATGGCTACACCTTC.

This chain connects TRBV5-1 to TRBJ1-1; 7 positions agree with TRBD1. Trimming cost V 6 bases and J 0 bases; bases outside gene matches: 8. The CDR3 consists of 15 residues. Germline CDR1 and CDR2: SGHRS and YFSETQ. CDR3 region: CASKLTGLMNTEAFF. The CDR3 coding sequence is TGCGCCAGCAAGCTGACAGGGCTAATGAACACTGAAGCTTTCTTT.

The CDR3 is CASSPPAGVPYEQYF. The CDR3 bases are TGTGCCAGCTCACCACCGGCGGGGGTCCCTTACGAGCAGTACTTC. The chain uses TRBV18 and TRBJ2-7, with 7 bases matching TRBD2. CDR1 is KGHSH, CDR2 LQKENI, per germline. With V trimmed by 0 bases and J by 4 bases, 6 bases remained unmatched. This CDR3 has 15 amino acids.

The chain is built from TRBV5-1 and TRBJ2-1; the match to TRBD2 covers 13 bases. This CDR3 is 17 amino acids long. CDR1 and CDR2 from the germline V gene are SGHRS and YFSETQ. V trimming: 2 bases; J trimming: 5 bases; junction bases outside the gene matches: 7. The CDR3 loop reads CASSLWTSGGSHNEQFF. The CDR3 nucleotides are TGCGCCAGCAGCTTATGGACTAGCGGGGGTTCTCACAATGAGCAGTTCTTC.

This sequence joins TRBV20-1 and TRBJ1-2; 8 nucleotides match TRBD1. Trimming cost V 6 bases and J 8 bases; bases outside gene matches: 5. CDR1 and CDR2 from the germline V gene are DFQATT and SNEGSKA (reference sequence). The CDR3 runs 11 residues. The CDR3 nucleotides read TGCAGTGCCAGGACAGGGTTCGGCTACACCTTC. This codes for CSARTGFGYTF.

The chain carries TRBV21-1 and TRBJ1-2. TRBV21-1 is reported as a pseudogene. The CDR3 consists of 15 residues. The CDR3 nucleotides are TGTGCCAGCAGGGCCGGTATGAGGGGGGGGTATGGCTACACCTTC. Protein: CASRAGMRGGYGYTF.

The chain employs TRBV30 and TRBJ1-1, with TRBD1 identical over 12 bases. Germline CDR1 and CDR2: GTSNPN and SVGIG (reference sequence). The J segment lost 4 bases and the V segment lost 3 bases, leaving 12 bases of the junction unmatched. CDR3 size: 17 residues. The CDR3 loop is CAWSPGTGGVFGTEAFF. The CDR3 DNA reads TGTGCCTGGAGCCCCGGGACAGGGGGCGTTTTTGGCACTGAAGCTTTCTTT.